The clone carrying this T cell receptor beta chain was counted between two and nine times. Antigen: not known. The sample originates from a study of blood T cells in healthy people across ages. Study-level results: There was no known CMV status for donors, so expanded clonotype changes were possibly confounded. Since the PBMCs were unsorted, naive and antigen-experienced cells could not be conclusively compared. In long-lived donors, naive CD4+ cell counts and diversity exceeded those of aged donors. Naive T cell percentage showed a strong correlation with the diversity of TCR beta.

Through a sample-barcoded 5' primer and a J-beta primer mix, a second PCR was run for 7 to 11 cycles. TCRdb redid the calling of the 5' RACE reads with MiXCR, one entry per CDR3 protein. The data hold 790,000 or so distinct CDR3 sequences, with 46% observed a single time. Trimming left V 7 bases short and J 6 bases short, with 21 bases between. Germline loops: CDR1 LGHDT, CDR2 YNNKEL (reference sequence). This CDR3 comprises 16 residues. Sequenced material: blood. The receptor comes from a man aged 80 or over in good health. The rearrangement links TRBV3-1 to TRBJ1-4; D unclear. In nucleotides, the CDR3 is TGTGCCAGCACCAAAGTAGGGAGCGGAAAGGATGAAAAACTGTTTTTT. This gives the protein CASTKVGSGKDEKLFF. The full variable domain, with the rest looked up from reference TRBV3-1 and TRBJ1-4, is DTAVSQTPKYLVTQMGNDKSIKCEQNLGHDTMYWYKQDSKKFLKIMFSYNNKELIINETVPNRFSPKSPDKAHLNLHINSLELGDSAVYFCASTKVGSGKDEKLFFGSGTQLSVL.